Given below is one T cell receptor (beta chain) in context. This specimen comes from a study of chemoradiotherapy in HPV16-positive cancers. Germline CDR1 reads MDHEN; CDR2 reads SYDVKM. The CDR3 covers 15 residues. V lost 6 bases and J 2 bases, leaving 15 bases between the germline ends. Assay: immunoSEQ multiplex PCR; the TCRdb copy retains only in-frame clones and omits some. The table records 15,000 or so clones, roughly 79% of them present only once. Over chemoradiotherapy, repertoires were sampled more than once. This chain connects TRBV28 to TRBJ2-3, with D possibly being TRBD2 (6 bases). The material was obtained from a patient who underwent chemoradiotherapy. The clonotype originates from a human donor with HPV-associated anogenital cancer. The CDR3, as DNA: TGTGCCAGCAGCCATCGGGACTTAAACACAGATACGCAGTATTTT. Protein sequence: CASSHRDLNTDTQYF.